This TCR beta chain was sequenced during a study of T cells after yellow fever vaccination (dated by TCRdb to between 2018 and 2021). Regarding the complete study: The SMART-Seq v4 Ultra Low Input RNA kit was used to prepare libraries from fractions with low cell numbers. Bulk TCR alpha and beta repertoires were sequenced longitudinally to track T-cell clones before and after primary and booster YFV17D yellow fever vaccination. Two healthy male donors made up the cohort, one aged 18 to 30 years and the other aged 30 to 39 years. Bulk PBMC replicates and cell subsets were isolated from blood drawn at multiple timepoints before and after both primary and secondary immunization.

The intended sense of this specimen's treatment or condition label: live attenuated yellow fever vaccine strain. At each blood-draw timepoint, two biological replicates of bulk PBMCs were collected. A standard Ficoll-Paque protocol was used to isolate PBMCs from peripheral blood. TriZol was used to extract RNA from bulk PBMCs, from CD4 and CD8 fractions, and from dextramer-positive and dextramer-negative fractions. With regard to this clonotype: No antigen is known for it. Qualities for individual bases were not recorded, and no much larger clone is one base off.

Cut back by 5 bases and 3 bases, the V and J ends lie 13 bases apart. The germline V gene (reference sequence) provides CDR1 DFQATT and CDR2 SNEGSKA. From its cysteine to its phenylalanine, the CDR3 spans 13 amino acids. The kept DNA is CDR3 alone, 39 bases in frame from the first base. The study at large found these results: FACS-sorted repertoires could contain abundant contaminating clonotypes from the bulk population, so computational filtering was required. After the booster, most of the clones that had expanded following primary vaccination were detected again (almost 98% of CD4 and roughly 88% of CD8), which suggests that memory was broadly maintained. The secondary T-cell response was found to be weaker but faster than the primary response, with a peak reached on day 5 rather than on day 15. A small share of clonotypes occurred in both CD4 and CD8 compartments, likely arising from convergent recombination. Because the study included only a couple of donors, the extent to which the findings can be generalized is limited.

Synthesis of TCR cDNA relied on 5'RACE template switching, a step that introduced a universal primer site along with unique molecular identifiers. cDNA synthesis was primed from both the TCR alpha and TCR beta constant segments. Library amplification involved two PCR steps, and the second step added sample barcodes and sequencing adapters. Sequencing of the libraries was done on either Illumina HiSeq 2500 (2x100 bp) or NovaSeq (2x150 bp). Under the source paper's analysis protocol: MIGEC was used to demultiplex reads and collapse the reads into UMI consensus sequences, and MiXCR was used for V(D)J alignment. Using edgeR on replicate PBMC samples, clonotypes were called vaccine-responding if FDR was below 0.01 and the log2 fold change was above 5 up to day 15. Each bulk clonotype received a CD4 or CD8 identity based on whether the sequenced CD4 or CD8 repertoire contained that clonotype at higher abundance. TCRdb reanalyzed the raw reads on its own, using fastp at Q25 for trimming and MiXCR for clone calling, and kept in-frame beta chains. Rows matching on CDR3 protein sequence are summarized as one entry with the most common DNA and genes. The V and J calls follow TCRdb's processing rather than the paper's. This sample is represented by fewer than 400,000 distinct CDR3 sequences; 6.2% of them were singletons. Together, the top ten hold approximately 16% of the sample.

The sequences come from PBMCs, collected 5 days after the yellow fever booster vaccination. The chain couples TRBV20-1 to TRBJ1-1, with a tentative D gene TRBD1 over 6 matching bases. This receptor was identified in a man younger than 45 who received the YFV17D yellow fever vaccine. This receptor has the CDR3 CSAQVPGDTEAFF. Here is the DNA: TGCAGTGCTCAAGTACCAGGGGACACTGAAGCTTTCTTT.